This TCR beta chain was identified during a study of T cell responses to AZD1222 COVID-19 vaccine. Study-wide results and caveats: A mostly white British donor set with more females was recruited, and clonal diversity was possibly underestimated. Vaccine-associated CD4 TCRs ranged over spike, dominating at 160-218 and 743-854. Repertoire sampling occurred only after the peak T cell response.

This CDR3 contains 16 residues. The germline CDR1 and CDR2 sequences are LGHDT and YNNKEL (reference sequence). V shed 1 base and J 4 bases; nucleotides not matched to a gene: 7. Points on this clone: Antigen: not known.

This table comes from immunoSEQ multiplex PCR, and its TCRdb copy is limited to in-frame clones, with some not included. This table holds roughly 90,000 clones, 89% found once. The sequence was collected from an adult who received the AZD1222 COVID-19 vaccine. The specimen was peripheral blood, collected 28 days after the second AZD1222 dose. The V call is TRBV3-1 (or the pseudogene TRBV3-2), the J call TRBJ2-1; 7 positions agree with TRBD2. DNA of the CDR3: TGTGCCAGCAGCCAAGCCCTAGCGGAGGAATACAATGAGCAGTTCTTC. Its protein is CASSQALAEEYNEQFF.